A single sample gave rise to the 29 T cell receptor beta chains below, sequenced in a study of neoadjuvant anti-PD-1 for oral cavity cancer. The protocol was immunoSEQ multiplex PCR, while the TCRdb copy is restricted to in-frame clones and leaves out a portion. The sample lists 30,000 to 35,000 clones; 87% were seen once. The sequences come from PBMCs, collected before nivolumab (anti-PD-1) treatment. These receptors were obtained from a person aged 40 to 85 with oral cavity squamous cell carcinoma.

The chain uses TRBV7-9 and TRBJ2-5; 7 nucleotides match TRBD1. From germline, CDR1 is SEHNR and CDR2 FQNEAQ (reference sequence). The CDR3 length is 15 residues. The V and J ends lost 2 bases and 5 bases, in that order; junction bases with no gene match: 8. CDR3 DNA sequence: TGTGCCAGCAGCTTAAGAAAGGGGGCGGAGGAGACCCAGTACTTC. It is translated as CASSLRKGAEETQYF.

V and J are TRBV27 and TRBJ1-2; the match to TRBD1 covers 7 bases. With 6 bases clipped from V and 5 bases from J, the junction kept 3 bases outside the gene matches. The germline V gene encodes CDR1 MNHEY and CDR2 SMNVEV (reference sequence). The CDR3 consists of 12 residues. In nucleotides, the CDR3 is TGTGCCAGCAGGGGGACAGTTTATGGCTACACCTTC. Protein product: CASRGTVYGYTF.

The chain uses TRBV6-5 and TRBJ1-1, with TRBD1 matching over 8 bases. The CDR3 spans 13 residues. V lost 5 bases, J lost 4 bases, and 3 bases stayed unmatched. Germline V gene lookup returns CDR1 MNHEY and CDR2 SVGAGI. The CDR3 here is CASSDRGITEAFF. CDR3 bases: TGTGCCAGCAGTGACAGGGGTATCACTGAAGCTTTCTTT.

The chain recombines TRBV9 with TRBJ1-1, with D possibly being TRBD1 (5 bases). From germline, CDR1 is SGDLS and CDR2 YYNGEE. The CDR3 has 14 residues. The V end lost 0 bases, the J end lost 7 bases, and 13 bases lay between the germline ends. The CDR3 reads CASSVVDSENEAFF. As DNA, the CDR3 is TGTGCCAGCAGCGTAGTTGACAGTGAGAATGAAGCTTTCTTT.

The chain links TRBV19 to TRBJ1-5; D is uncertain. The V end lost 7 bases, the J end lost 2 bases, and 15 bases lay between the germline ends. CDR1 is LNHDA, CDR2 SQIVND, per germline (reference sequence). CDR3 size: 15 residues. CDR3: CASIPSGSGNQPQHF. In nucleotides, the CDR3 is TGTGCCAGTATCCCCTCGGGGTCGGGCAATCAGCCCCAGCATTTT.

V usage is TRBV7-6 and J usage is TRBJ1-1; 7 nucleotides line up with TRBD1. CDR1 is SGHVS, CDR2 FNYEAQ, per germline. V shed 4 bases and J 0 bases; nucleotides not matched to a gene: 23. This CDR3 region has 21 residues. CDR3 protein: CASSSSPYQQTGQPMNTEAFF. The CDR3 DNA is TGTGCCAGCAGCTCCTCTCCATATCAACAAACGGGACAGCCGATGAACACTGAAGCTTTCTTT.

The V and J genes are TRBV4-2 and TRBJ2-2, with 10 nucleotides matching TRBD2. V lost 4 bases and J lost 3; bases outside the gene matches: 14. CDR1 LGHNA and CDR2 YNFKEQ come from the germline V gene. The CDR3 consists of 19 residues. The CDR3 DNA sequence: TGTGCCAGCAGCCTCCAGGCCCCGAGAGCGGGGGGGTACACCGGGGAGCTGTTTTTT. Translated, it gives CASSLQAPRAGGYTGELFF.

The V call is TRBV7-8, the J call TRBJ2-3, with TRBD2 identical over 12 bases. Germline assignment: CDR1 SGHVS and CDR2 FQNEAQ. V lost 1 base, J lost 4 bases, and 9 bases stayed unmatched. CDR3 length: 18 residues. The CDR3, as DNA: TGTGCCAGCAGCTTAGAACTAGCGGGGGGCCTGCACGCAGATACGCAGTATTTT. This gives the protein CASSLELAGGLHADTQYF.

This clone showed up just a few times. This chain joins TRBV6-6 and TRBJ2-1; unclear D gene. The CDR3 consists of 15 residues. In germline, CDR1 is MNHNY, CDR2 SVGAGI (reference sequence). V dropped 3 bases and J dropped 0 bases, with 9 bases sitting between them. For the CDR3, the DNA is TGTGCCAGCAGTTATGAGGCGAGCTCCTACAATGAGCAGTTCTTC. Its translation is CASSYEASSYNEQFF.

The chain carries TRBV28 and TRBJ2-6, with no clear D. Germline V gives CDR1 MDHEN, CDR2 SYDVKM. V shed 5 bases and J shed 2 bases, with 16 bases lying between them. This CDR3 is built from 17 residues. The CDR3 region has the DNA TGTGCCAGCAGTCCGCCCGGGTTGGGTCCTGGGGCCAACGTCCTGACTTTC. Translated: CASSPPGLGPGANVLTF.

The chain recombines TRBV7-9 with TRBJ2-5; 9 nucleotides match TRBD1. This CDR3 has 18 amino acids. Per the germline V gene, CDR1 is SEHNR and CDR2 is FQNEAQ (reference sequence). V was pared by 3 bases and J by 5 bases, with 16 bases of the junction left unmatched. The CDR3 region is CASSFPGQGHVLGETQYF. The CDR3 DNA is TGTGCCAGCAGCTTTCCGGGACAGGGTCATGTTTTGGGGGAGACCCAGTACTTC. Full variable domain (rest looked up from reference TRBV7-9 and TRBJ2-5): DTGVSQNPRHKITKRGQNVTFRCDPISEHNRLYWYRQTLGQGPEFLTYFQNEAQLEKSRLLSDRFSAERPKGSFSTLEIQRTEQGDSAMYLCASSFPGQGHVLGETQYFGPGTRLLVL.

This clone was counted a single time. The chain uses TRBV27 and TRBJ1-5, with D maybe TRBD1 (6 bases). There are 15 residues in the CDR3. Germline V CDR1 and CDR2: MNHEY, SMNVEV (reference sequence). Trimming pared 3 bases from V and 0 bases from J, leaving 9 bases between. CDR3 bases: TGTGCCAGCAGTTTTACAGGGTATAGCAATCAGCCCCAGCATTTT. Amino acid sequence: CASSFTGYSNQPQHF.

The chain employs TRBV27 and TRBJ2-1; D may be TRBD1 (6 bases). The CDR3 extends over 16 amino acids. Germline assignment: CDR1 MNHEY and CDR2 SMNVEV (reference sequence). The germline V and J ends were trimmed by 7 bases and 0 bases, with 16 bases remaining between them. The CDR3 protein is CASTVIQGGSYNEQFF. The CDR3 nucleotides are TGTGCCAGCACCGTTATACAGGGCGGCTCCTACAATGAGCAGTTCTTC.

This chain joins TRBV4-3 and TRBJ1-2; 11 bases match TRBD1. After removal of 4 bases from V and 6 bases from J, the junction contained 10 bases not matched to a gene. This CDR3 has 16 residues. Per the germline V gene, CDR1 is LGHNA and CDR2 is YSLEER. CDR3 bases: TGCGCCAGCAGCCGAAGGGACCGGGACAGGGGGAATGGCTACACCTTC. Residues: CASSRRDRDRGNGYTF.

The chain is built from TRBV27 and TRBJ2-6, with D possibly TRBD1 on 5 matching bases. V was pared by 7 bases and J by 0 bases, with 16 bases between. The CDR3 has 17 residues. Per germline, CDR1 MNHEY and CDR2 SMNVEV (reference sequence). The CDR3 DNA reads TGTGCCAGCACCCGACAGACTTCGAGCTCTGGGGCCAACGTCCTGACTTTC. This codes for CASTRQTSSSGANVLTF.

The chain recombines TRBV28 with TRBJ1-5; D gene uncertain. This CDR3 has 16 residues. The germline gives CDR1 MDHEN, CDR2 SYDVKM. The V end was cut by 1 base, the J end by 3 bases, with 13 bases between. CDR3 in DNA: TGTGCCAGCAGTTTATTCGCAGGCATGGACAATCAGCCCCAGCATTTT. Its protein product is CASSLFAGMDNQPQHF.

V gene TRBV2 combines with J gene TRBJ1-2; possible D gene TRBD1, 5 bases. CDR1 is SNHLY and CDR2 is FYNNEI in the germline V gene. Trimming removed 1 base from V and 5 bases from J, with 8 bases in between. CDR3 length: 13 residues. The CDR3 DNA sequence: TGTGCCAGCAGTGAAGATGGGGGGTATGGCTACACCTTC. It encodes CASSEDGGYGYTF.

V is TRBV30 and J is TRBJ1-1, with D perhaps matching TRBD1 (6 bases). The CDR3 totals 14 residues. V was pared by 8 bases and J by 2 bases, with 18 bases between. Germline-derived CDR1 and CDR2 are GTSNPN and SVGIG (reference sequence). The CDR3 reads CALGGARTNTEAFF. The CDR3 DNA is TGTGCCCTTGGGGGGGCTCGGACTAACACTGAAGCTTTCTTT. Based on the CDR3 plus reference TRBV30 and TRBJ1-1, the full variable domain is SQTIHQWPATLVQPVGSPLSLECTVEGTSNPNLYWYRQAAGRGLQLLFYSVGIGQISSEVPQNLSASRPQDRQFILSSKKLLLSDSGFYLCALGGARTNTEAFFGQGTRLTVV.

The chain recombines TRBV30 with TRBJ2-2; D gene ambiguous. CDR3 length: 11 residues. Germline CDR1 reads GTSNPN; CDR2 reads SVGIG (reference sequence). Trimming left V 1 base short and J 11 bases short, with 8 bases between. CDR3: CAWSGEFELFF. In DNA, the CDR3 is TGTGCCTGGAGTGGTGAATTTGAGCTGTTTTTT. The full variable domain, its missing parts supplied by reference TRBV30 and TRBJ2-2, is SQTIHQWPATLVQPVGSPLSLECTVEGTSNPNLYWYRQAAGRGLQLLFYSVGIGQISSEVPQNLSASRPQDRQFILSSKKLLLSDSGFYLCAWSGEFELFFGEGSRLTVL.

V is TRBV5-8 and J is TRBJ1-5; no reliable D call. CDR1 and CDR2 (germline): SGHTS, YDEGEE. The CDR3 is 14 residues long. With 1 base removed from V and 3 bases from J, the gap between germline ends came to 8 bases. This CDR3 reads CASSLYRDNQPQHF. CDR3 DNA sequence: TGTGCCAGCAGCTTGTACAGAGACAATCAGCCCCAGCATTTT.

This sequence joins TRBV7-2 and TRBJ2-3; no clear D gene. V was cut by 10 bases and J by 0 bases, with 8 bases left in between. The CDR3 has 12 residues. The germline gives CDR1 SGHTA, CDR2 FQGNSA. The CDR3, as DNA: TGTGCCATCTCCTTCAGCACAGATACGCAGTATTTT. This sequence encodes CAISFSTDTQYF.

The chain couples TRBV2 to TRBJ1-4; D is perhaps TRBD1 (6 bases). There are 13 residues in the CDR3. Germline V gene lookup returns CDR1 SNHLY and CDR2 FYNNEI. Trimming stripped 10 bases from V and 1 base from J, with 10 bases between. This CDR3 is CATQGGTNEKLFF. The DNA for the CDR3 is TGTGCCACCCAAGGGGGAACTAATGAAAAACTGTTTTTT.

This chain links TRBV10-3 with TRBJ2-3, with 9 nucleotides matching TRBD1. V trimming: 6 bases; J trimming: 5 bases; junction bases outside the gene matches: 6. The CDR3 totals 14 residues. Germline CDR1 is ENHRY and CDR2 is SYGVKD. As DNA, the CDR3 is TGTGCCATCAGGAACGACAGGGGGAAAGATACGCAGTATTTT. It encodes CAIRNDRGKDTQYF.

This chain uses TRBV7-6 with TRBJ2-5, with TRBD1 matching 11 bases. The germline V gene has CDR1 SGHVS and CDR2 FNYEAQ. V lost 5 bases, J lost 2 bases, and 7 bases stayed unmatched. The CDR3 runs to 16 residues. In DNA form, the CDR3 reads TGTGCCAGCAGCCCCCGGGACAGGGGGGGGCAAGAGACCCAGTACTTC. Its translation is CASSPRDRGGQETQYF.

This chain uses TRBV9 with TRBJ1-5; D possibly corresponds to TRBD1 (6 bases). The CDR3 has 15 amino acids. CDR1 and CDR2 from the germline V gene are SGDLS and YYNGEE. Trimming removed 4 bases from V and 4 bases from J, with 15 bases in between. The CDR3 DNA reads as TGTGCCAGCAGCTTGTCGGACAGAGAAAATCAGCCCCAGCATTTT. Protein: CASSLSDRENQPQHF.

The CDR3 sequence: CASGFPKQGGTEETQYF. The CDR3 DNA is TGTGCCAGCGGGTTCCCCAAACAGGGGGGCACTGAAGAGACCCAGTACTTC. The chain is built from TRBV7-6 and TRBJ2-5; 8 bases are a match to TRBD1. The J segment lost 3 bases and the V segment lost 8 bases, leaving 17 bases of the junction unmatched. This CDR3 region has 17 residues. Looked up from germline, CDR1 is SGHVS and CDR2 is FNYEAQ.

This clone was found once. The rearrangement joins TRBV4-1 to TRBJ2-7; a possible D gene is TRBD2 (6 bases). This CDR3 spans 15 amino acids. The V end lost 5 bases, the J end lost 2 bases, and 16 bases lay between the germline ends. Germline V gives CDR1 MGHRA, CDR2 YSYEKL. CDR3 residues: CASSFREQGAYEQYF. DNA of the CDR3: TGCGCCAGCAGCTTCCGGGAGCAAGGGGCCTACGAGCAGTACTTC.

This clone has just one count. The chain is built from TRBV7-3 and TRBJ1-1; TRBD1 matches at 9 bases. The CDR3 length is 16 residues. V was pared by 5 bases and J by 0 bases, with 7 bases of the junction left unmatched. Per germline, CDR1 SGHTA and CDR2 FQGTGA. CDR3: CASSPLDRGMNTEAFF. The CDR3 DNA reads as TGTGCCAGCAGCCCATTGGACAGGGGCATGAACACTGAAGCTTTCTTT.

The sample holds a few counts of this clone. V gene TRBV6-4 combines with J gene TRBJ2-3; D gene uncertain. Germline-derived CDR1 and CDR2 are MRHNA and SNTAGT. This CDR3 region has 14 residues. V gave up 0 bases and J gave up 2 bases, with 6 bases separating them. Here the CDR3 reads CASSDSRDTDTQYF. CDR3 coding DNA: TGTGCCAGCAGTGACTCAAGGGACACAGATACGCAGTATTTT.